The clone carrying this T cell receptor (beta chain) occurred many times. These data come from a study of CD8 T cells in ankylosing spondylitis. Per germline, CDR1 LNHNV and CDR2 YYDKDF (reference sequence). The CDR3 consists of 15 residues. V lost 3 bases and J 1 base, leaving 10 bases between the germline ends. TCRdb re-called the 5' RACE reads with MiXCR, one entry per CDR3 protein. The sample includes 150,000 to 200,000 distinct CDR3 sequences, roughly 13% seen only once; the top ten take about 11%. The clonotype comes from a female donor with ankylosing spondylitis or in good health (not recorded which). The chain joins TRBV15 to TRBJ2-1, with D uncertain. The sequenced sample consisted of blood, either unsorted or a sorted T cell fraction (not recorded which). The CDR3 protein is CATSRMGPSYNEQFF. DNA of the CDR3: TGTGCCACCAGCAGGATGGGCCCTTCCTACAATGAGCAGTTCTTC.